These 6 T cell receptor beta chains were sequenced from one sample in a study of T cells after yellow fever vaccination. TCRdb re-analysed the 5' RACE reads in MiXCR, keeping a single row per CDR3 protein. The data hold some 110,000 distinct CDR3 sequences, with 7.2% observed a single time. The source material was CD4+ T cells sorted from PBMCs, sampled more than 35 days after the first yellow fever vaccination. The source of these receptors is a man younger than 30 who received the YFV17D yellow fever vaccine.

In its sample, this clonotype was seen a few times. The chain links TRBV4-3 to TRBJ2-2; TRBD1 aligns across 9 bases. The germline CDR1 and CDR2 sequences are LGHNA and YSLEER. This CDR3 is 17 amino acids long. The ends lost 1 base at V and 5 bases at J; junction bases unmatched: 8. CDR3 in amino acids: CASSQGTGGAKTGELFF. The CDR3 DNA is TGCGCCAGCAGCCAAGGAACAGGGGGCGCAAAAACCGGGGAGCTGTTTTTT.

The chain carries TRBV7-6 and TRBJ2-1, with TRBD2 matching 8 bases. The CDR3 runs 18 residues. The V gene end was trimmed by 5 bases and the J gene end by 3 bases; junction bases not matched to a gene: 15. Germline V CDR1 and CDR2: SGHVS, FNYEAQ. This CDR3 is CASSGSRGAGVIYNEQFF. The DNA of the CDR3 is TGTGCCAGCAGCGGTTCGAGAGGAGCGGGGGTGATCTACAATGAGCAGTTCTTC.

This clonotype has at least ten counts. The V and J genes are TRBV5-1 and TRBJ2-2, with 10 positions matching TRBD1. Losses at the gene ends were 1 base for V and 6 bases for J; bases not matched to a gene: 3. CDR1 is SGHRS, CDR2 YFSETQ, per germline. The CDR3 has 15 residues. CDR3 nucleotides: TGCGCCAGCAGCTTGCGGACAGGGGGGGCCGGGGAGCTGTTTTTT. Translation: CASSLRTGGAGELFF.

Many counts were recorded for this clonotype. V usage is TRBV24-1 and J usage is TRBJ2-2; 9 nucleotides match TRBD1. This CDR3 contains 18 residues. With V trimmed by 3 bases and J by 4 bases, 11 bases remained unmatched. From germline, CDR1 is KGHDR and CDR2 SFDVKD. CDR3 sequence (DNA): TGTGCCACCAGTGATCCCTCGATGGGACAGGGAGGCACCGGGGAGCTGTTTTTT. Translation: CATSDPSMGQGGTGELFF.

This clonotype appeared many times. The chain is built from TRBV24-1 and TRBJ2-2; D not certain. V shed 6 bases and J shed 0 bases, with 4 bases lying between them. Germline V lookup: CDR1 KGHDR, CDR2 SFDVKD. The CDR3 is 13 residues long. The CDR3 loop reads CATSIPNTGELFF. The CDR3 bases are TGTGCCACCAGTATCCCGAACACCGGGGAGCTGTTTTTT.

This clonotype was counted at least ten times. This sequence joins TRBV7-9 and TRBJ2-3; 8 bases line up with TRBD1. The CDR3 consists of 16 residues. Germline CDR1 SEHNR, CDR2 FQNEAQ (reference sequence). With 0 bases clipped from V and 3 bases from J, the junction kept 5 bases outside the gene matches. The CDR3 sequence is CASSLAQGAGTDTQYF. In nucleotides, the CDR3 is TGTGCCAGCAGCTTAGCGCAGGGGGCAGGTACAGATACGCAGTATTTT.